Listed here are 26 T cell receptor beta chains from one sample, sequenced in a study of tumor-infiltrating lymphocytes in primary liver carcinoma. Total RNA (roughly 530 ng) served as template for TCR beta cDNA synthesis primed by a constant-region primer. Three rounds of nested multiplex PCR with slightly modified ARM-PCR produced TCR beta libraries. For 10 cycles apiece, the opening two PCR rounds ran with TRBV1-TRBV30 forward primers and a C-beta reverse primer. TCRdb re-derived calls from the multiplex PCR reads in MiXCR, one entry per CDR3 protein. The sample holds under 85,000 distinct CDR3 sequences, around 70% seen once. Extraction of RNA together with DNA used about 20-34 mg of unsorted bulk tissue. Sequences were obtained from liver tumor tissue from sampling region 1. Noted subset: tumor region T1, superior pole. The source is a man aged 40-55 years with primary liver carcinoma and hepatitis B virus infection.

The genes are TRBV20-1 and TRBJ2-3, with a weak D call TRBD2 (6 bases). The CDR3 has 12 amino acids. V lost 0 bases and J 5 bases, leaving 6 bases between the germline ends. Germline V CDR1 and CDR2: DFQATT, SNEGSKA (reference sequence). CDR3 loop: CSAREGLDTQYF. The CDR3 coding sequence is TGCAGTGCTAGAGAGGGACTAGATACGCAGTATTTT.

Remarks on this clonotype: As the CDR3 is not closed by the conserved phenylalanine or tryptophan, this likely results from a read error. This chain joins TRBV6-6 and TRBJ1-1; D gene uncertain. Germline V gene data show CDR1 as MNHNY and CDR2 as SVGAGI (reference sequence). There are 13 residues in the CDR3. The chain's CDR3 is CTSSYGGITEAFL. DNA of the CDR3: TGTACCAGCAGTTACGGTGGGATCACTGAAGCTTTCTTA.

V usage is TRBV6-2 or TRBV6-3 and J usage is TRBJ2-7, with D possibly matching TRBD2 (5 bases). The CDR3 spans 11 residues. The germline V gene has CDR1 MNHEY and CDR2 SVGEGT. CDR3 amino acids: CVSSRGLEQYF. In nucleotides, the CDR3 is TGTGTTAGCAGTCGGGGTCTCGAGCAGTACTTC.

Comment on this clonotype: Being one base from a much bigger clone, this may be a read error. The V call is TRBV5-1, the J call TRBJ1-4, with D perhaps TRBD1 (5 bases). There are 14 residues in the CDR3. Per the germline V gene, CDR1 is SGHRS and CDR2 is YFSETQ. Written as DNA, the CDR3 is TGCGCCAGTTCCCAGGGTTTAGCAGATGAAGAACTGTTTTTT. Translated: CASSQGLADEELFF.

A remark on this clonotype: This may be a read error: a much more frequent sequence differs by one nucleotide. The genes are TRBV6-4 and TRBJ1-6; 9 bases map to TRBD1. The V gene end was trimmed by 7 bases and the J gene end by 10 bases; junction bases not matched to a gene: 8. This CDR3 spans 14 amino acids. Germline values: CDR1 MRHNA, CDR2 SNTAGT. The CDR3 loop is CASNPGQGYSPLHF. The CDR3 coding sequence is TGTGCCAGCAACCCAGGACAGGGGTACTCACCCCTCCACTTT.

In its sample, this clonotype is medium-sized. The V call is TRBV7-8, the J call TRBJ1-1, with D possibly being TRBD1 (6 bases). The CDR3 runs to 15 residues. Trimming pared 6 bases from V and 4 bases from J, leaving 18 bases between. Germline CDR1 and CDR2: SGHVS and FQNEAQ. The CDR3 loop is CASSQGGGRGTEAFF. The CDR3 nucleotides are TGTGCCAGCAGTCAAGGGGGGGGAAGGGGCACTGAAGCTTTCTTT.

As for this clonotype: The junction departs from germline at one end; a sequencing error may be responsible. The V call is TRBV6-1, the J call TRBJ1-6, with a possible D match to TRBD1 (5 bases). Germline V lookup: CDR1 MNHNS, CDR2 SASEGT. This CDR3 has 14 residues. DNA for the CDR3: TGTGCCAGGAGTGTTGACAGCCCCAATTCACCCCTCCACTTT. Translated: CARSVDSPNSPLHF.

Comment on this clonotype: Sequence at one end of the junction differs from germline and may be a read error. This chain uses TRBV29-1 with TRBJ2-1, with 9 bases fitting TRBD1. This CDR3 spans 15 amino acids. Germline V gives CDR1 SQVTM, CDR2 ANQGSEA. CDR3 sequence reads: CSAPGDRDRYNKHFF. The CDR3 DNA reads TGCAGCGCACCTGGGGACAGGGATAGATACAATAAGCACTTCTTC.

Comment on this clonotype: A read error is possible here, since a much larger clone lies one base away. The V gene is TRBV11-2, the J gene TRBJ2-7; no clear D gene. The CDR3 has 13 amino acids. Germline CDR1 and CDR2: SGHAT and FQNNGV. The V end lost 3 bases, the J end lost 3 bases, and 9 bases lay between the germline ends. CDR3 protein: CASSFCQLYEQYF. DNA for the CDR3: TGTGCCAGCAGCTTTTGCCAGCTCTACGAGCAGTACTTC.

In this sample, this clonotype turned up a few times. This chain links TRBV7-2 with TRBJ1-3; D unclear. CDR3 length equals 16 residues. CDR1 SGHTA and CDR2 FQGNSA come from the germline V gene. Deletions cut 1 base from V and 0 bases from J, with 10 bases between. CDR3 protein: CASSLGARSSGNTIYF. DNA of the CDR3: TGTGCCAGCAGCTTAGGGGCGAGAAGCTCTGGAAACACCATATATTTT.

Ten or more counts support this clonotype. The rearrangement links TRBV7-9 to TRBJ2-7; tentative D call: TRBD1 (5 bases). V lost 5 bases and J lost 5, with 13 bases in between. This CDR3 spans 13 amino acids. Germline CDR1 SEHNR, CDR2 FQNEAQ (reference sequence). CDR3 protein: CASSPRVSDEQYF. The CDR3 bases are TGTGCCAGCAGCCCCAGGGTTTCCGACGAGCAGTACTTC.

This clonotype was observed many times. V is TRBV6-5 and J is TRBJ2-2, with 11 bases that match TRBD2. The germline V gene has CDR1 MNHEY and CDR2 SVGAGI. The CDR3 is made up of 16 amino acids. V lost 6 bases, J lost 7 bases, and 10 bases stayed unmatched. The CDR3 spells CASRPLAGGVYGELFF. The DNA of the CDR3 is TGTGCCAGCAGACCTCTAGCGGGAGGAGTATACGGGGAGCTGTTTTTT.

With regard to this clonotype: Being one base from a much bigger clone, this may be a read error. Because the CDR3 is missing its conserved closing phenylalanine or tryptophan, this is likely a read error. The chain employs TRBV10-3 and TRBJ1-1; D is possibly TRBD1 (5 bases). The germline V and J ends were trimmed by 0 bases and 5 bases, with 10 bases remaining between them. This CDR3 has 14 amino acids. In germline, CDR1 is ENHRY, CDR2 SYGVKD. CDR3 residues: CAISESWGGTEAFL. CDR3 nucleotides: TGTGCCATCAGTGAGTCGTGGGGGGGGACTGAAGCTTTCCTT.

A word on this clonotype: The junction differs from germline at one of its ends, possibly a read error. The chain carries TRBV4-1 and TRBJ2-3; D perhaps matches TRBD2 (6 bases). The CDR3 length is 15 residues. CDR1 is MGHRA and CDR2 is YSYEKL in the germline V gene. CDR3 in amino acids: CTSSQDILALDTQYF. CDR3 bases: TGCACCAGCAGCCAAGATATACTAGCTTTGGATACGCAATATTTT.

CDR3 coding DNA: TGTGCCACCAGTGGTATAGGCAATGAGCAGTTCTTC. It codes for CATSGIGNEQFF. The chain joins TRBV24-1 to TRBJ2-1; D remains unclear. In germline, CDR1 is KGHDR, CDR2 SFDVKD. Trimming pared 5 bases from V and 6 bases from J, leaving 7 bases between. The CDR3 is made up of 12 amino acids.

This clonotype appeared a few times. The chain carries TRBV20-1 and TRBJ2-7; TRBD1 aligns across 9 bases. The CDR3 covers 14 residues. Germline trimming cut 2 bases from V and 5 bases from J; bases unmatched to any gene: 7. Germline CDR1 DFQATT, CDR2 SNEGSKA (reference sequence). The DNA for the CDR3 is TGCAGTGCTAGATCCGGGACAGGGCTGGACGAGCAGTACTTC. Translated: CSARSGTGLDEQYF.

A word on this clonotype: The junction shows a germline mismatch at one end, possibly a read error. The chain recombines TRBV13 with TRBJ2-5; tentatively, D is TRBD1 or TRBD2 (5 bases each). CDR1 is PRHDT, CDR2 FYEKMQ, per germline (reference sequence). The CDR3 has 14 residues. The CDR3: CASSAGTLGETRCF. CDR3 nucleotides: TGTGCCAGCAGCGCCGGGACCCTGGGAGAGACCCGGTGCTTC.

A remark on this clonotype: The CDR3 ends on some other residue instead of the conserved phenylalanine or tryptophan, so this is likely a read error. This chain uses TRBV24-1 with TRBJ2-1; 8 nucleotides match TRBD2. Germline lookup yields CDR1 KGHDR and CDR2 SFDVKD. This CDR3 comprises 16 residues. CDR3 nucleotides: TGTACCACCAGTGACCCGACAAGCGGGAGATCGAATGAGCAGTTCATC. As protein: CTTSDPTSGRSNEQFI.

Regarding this clonotype: One end of the junction is discordant with germline, which a read error may explain. The V gene is TRBV28, the J gene TRBJ1-2; D is perhaps TRBD1 (5 bases). This CDR3 comprises 13 residues. CDR1 MDHEN and CDR2 SYDVKM come from the germline V gene. The CDR3 reads CASSLGGNYGCTF. CDR3 coding DNA: TGTGCCAGCAGTTTAGGGGGGAACTATGGCTGCACCTTC.

This chain joins TRBV11-2 and TRBJ2-2; a weak D match, TRBD1 (6 bases). This CDR3 is 14 amino acids long. Germline V gene lookup returns CDR1 SGHAT and CDR2 FQNNGV. V lost 8 bases and J 1 base, leaving 11 bases between the germline ends. The DNA of the CDR3 is TGTGCCAGCGGCCGCAGGGGGAACACCGGGGAGCTGTTTTTT. Translation: CASGRRGNTGELFF.

The chain combines TRBV7-2 with TRBJ2-1; a possible D gene is TRBD2 (6 bases). This CDR3 is built from 14 residues. Trimming took off 0 bases at V and 9 bases at J, with 12 bases between the two ends. CDR1 SGHTA and CDR2 FQGNSA come from the germline V gene. Written as DNA, the CDR3 is TGTGCCAGCAGCTTAGCCCCGGGAGCTAGTGAGCAGTTCTTC. This sequence encodes CASSLAPGASEQFF.

This chain connects TRBV29-1 to TRBJ2-7, with a tentative D call TRBD2 (5 bases). Germline-derived CDR1 and CDR2 are SQVTM and ANQGSEA. This CDR3 region has 13 residues. Here the CDR3 reads CRIGSGASHVQYF. CDR3 nucleotide sequence: TGCAGGATTGGAAGCGGTGCGTCCCACGTGCAGTACTTC.

The chain recombines TRBV28 with TRBJ2-7; D is unclear. CDR1 is MDHEN, CDR2 SYDVKM, per germline. Between the trimmed V and J ends, which lost 6 bases and 5 bases, there was a span of 14 bases. This CDR3 is built from 13 residues. The CDR3 DNA reads as TGTGCCAGCAGCCCCCATGGGAACAACGAGCAGTACTTC. Translation gives CASSPHGNNEQYF.

As to this clonotype: Relative to the germline gene, one junction end is altered; a read error may explain this. The CDR3 region has the DNA TGCGGTGCTAGAGATTACATCAAGCAGTACTTC. It codes for CGARDYIKQYF. J is TRBJ2-7 and V is TRBV20-1; D unclear. Germline-derived CDR1 and CDR2 are DFQATT and SNEGSKA (reference sequence). The CDR3 runs 11 residues.

V usage is TRBV6-2 or TRBV6-3 and J usage is TRBJ2-2; the match to TRBD2 covers 8 bases. The CDR3 extends over 15 amino acids. The J segment lost 7 bases and the V segment lost 9 bases, leaving 13 bases of the junction unmatched. Germline CDR1 reads MNHEY; CDR2 reads SVGEGT. CDR3 in amino acids: CARSLSGGRVGELFF. In DNA form, the CDR3 reads TGTGCCAGGAGCCTAAGCGGGGGTCGAGTCGGGGAGCTGTTTTTT.

In its sample, this clonotype is medium-sized (0.01 to 0.1%). V gene TRBV11-1 combines with J gene TRBJ2-1; D gene ambiguous. Trimming stripped 1 base from V and 8 bases from J, with 15 bases between. This CDR3 spans 15 amino acids. Germline V gene sequence: CDR1 SGHAT, CDR2 FQDESV (reference sequence). CDR3 nucleotides: TGTGCCAGCAGCTTAGGAAGAGATCTAAGGGATGAGCAGTTCTTC. It yields the protein CASSLGRDLRDEQFF. Variable domain in full (rest from reference TRBV11-1 and TRBJ2-1): EAEVAQSPRYKITEKSQAVAFWCDPISGHATLYWYRQILGQGPELLVQFQDESVVDDSQLPKDRFSAERLKGVDSTLKIQPAELGDSAMYLCASSLGRDLRDEQFFGPGTRLTVL.